This T cell receptor (beta chain) was obtained from a study of cytomegalovirus exposure and HLA in healthy donors. Study information: An earlier analysis found 117 million unique TCR beta sequences from about 179 million T cells. Study-wide results and limits: Analysis was carried out at a later point, and it linked a missense DCLRE1C variant to TCR beta V- and J-gene trimming. Highly shared sequence variants in one cluster were likely a sequencing artifact.

As for this clone: Its matching antigen is unknown.

Germline values: CDR1 SGHAT, CDR2 FQNNGV. CDR3 length equals 14 residues. Trimming took 5 bases from V and 3 from J; bases not matched to a gene: 6. The PCR had 60 Vbeta and 13 Jbeta primers. Under the authors' procedure: In a later analysis, around 12 million of some 80 million unique beta chains occurred in at least two donors. Sequencing used immunoSEQ multiplex PCR; TCRdb keeps in-frame clones, though not all of them. Clone size and the V and J calls come from that table; the DNA yielded D and trimming. In the table there are fewer than 250,000 clones, 60% to 85% of which are singletons. The V and J genes are TRBV11-2 and TRBJ1-1, with 7 bases fitting TRBD1. Sequenced input: PBMCs. The sequence derives from a middle-aged man in good health and CMV-seronegative. The CDR3 DNA is TGTGCCAGCAGCCTAAATACAGGGGACACTGAAGCTTTCTTT. Its protein is CASSLNTGDTEAFF.